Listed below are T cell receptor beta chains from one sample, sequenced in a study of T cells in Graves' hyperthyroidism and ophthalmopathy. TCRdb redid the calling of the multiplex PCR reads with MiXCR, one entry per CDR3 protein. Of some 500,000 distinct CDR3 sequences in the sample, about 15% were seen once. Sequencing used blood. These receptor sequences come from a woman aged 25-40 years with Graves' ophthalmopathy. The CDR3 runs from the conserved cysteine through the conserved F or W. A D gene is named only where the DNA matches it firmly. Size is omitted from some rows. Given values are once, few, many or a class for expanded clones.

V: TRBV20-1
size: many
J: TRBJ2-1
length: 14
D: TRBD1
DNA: TGCAGTGCTAGTGACAGGGGCCCTTACAATGAGCAGTTCTTC
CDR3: CSASDRGPYNEQFF

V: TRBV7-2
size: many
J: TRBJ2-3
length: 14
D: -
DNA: TGTGCCAGCAGCTTACGAAAGAGCACAGATACGCAGTATTTT
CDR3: CASSLRKSTDTQYF

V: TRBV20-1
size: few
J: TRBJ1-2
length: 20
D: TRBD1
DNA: TGCAGTGCCCCGGGAGGGACCAGACAGGGGAGGGTTTCGGCTAACTATGGCTACACCTTC
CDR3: CSAPGGTRQGRVSANYGYTF

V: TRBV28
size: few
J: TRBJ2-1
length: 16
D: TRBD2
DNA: TGTGCCAGCAACCTGGGCCGGAGCGGGGGACTGGATGAGCAGTTCTTC
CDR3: CASNLGRSGGLDEQFF

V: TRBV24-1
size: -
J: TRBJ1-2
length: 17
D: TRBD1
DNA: TGTGCCACCAGCGCCGGGACAGGGGGCAGTTCGGACTATGGCTACACCTTC
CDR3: CATSAGTGGSSDYGYTF

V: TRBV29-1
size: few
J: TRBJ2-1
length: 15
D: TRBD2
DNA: TGCAGCGTAAAGGTAGCGGGCAGCTCCTACAATGAGCAGTTCTTC
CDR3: CSVKVAGSSYNEQFF

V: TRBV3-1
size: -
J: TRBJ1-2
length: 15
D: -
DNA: TGTGCCAGCAGCCAAGATCCCTCAGGGGAGTATGGCTACACCTTC
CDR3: CASSQDPSGEYGYTF

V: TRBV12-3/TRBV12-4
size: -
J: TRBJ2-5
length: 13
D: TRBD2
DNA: TGTGCCAGCAGGGGGGAGGGCCGGGAGACCCAGTACTTC
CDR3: CASRGEGRETQYF

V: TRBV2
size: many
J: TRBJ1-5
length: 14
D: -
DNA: TGTGCCAGCAGTGAAGGTGAGGGCCGGCAGCCCCAGCATTTT
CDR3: CASSEGEGRQPQHF

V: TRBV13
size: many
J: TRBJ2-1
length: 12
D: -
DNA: TGTGCCAGCAGCTTTACCTACAATGAGCAGTTCTTC
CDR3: CASSFTYNEQFF

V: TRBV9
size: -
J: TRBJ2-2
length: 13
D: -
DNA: TGTGCCAGCAGCTTGTCATACACCGGGGAGCTGTTTTTT
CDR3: CASSLSYTGELFF

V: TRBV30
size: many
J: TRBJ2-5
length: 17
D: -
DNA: TGTGCCTGGAGTGTACCTCGGGCAGGGGGGCGAGTAGAGACCCAGTACTTC
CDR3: CAWSVPRAGGRVETQYF